This T cell receptor beta chain was sequenced for a study of blood T cell repertoires in COVID-19 (TCRdb year 2020). About the investigation overall: Samples covering the acute and convalescent phases of COVID-19 were provided by collaborators in the United States, Italy and Spain. Subjects who had been exposed to COVID-19, were actively infected with it, or had recovered from it provided the deeply sampled blood TCRbeta repertoires that made up the dataset. The repertoires were released in a freely available public database intended as a resource for research on the immune response to SARS-CoV-2. The material from the prospective study consisted of cDNA or gDNA derived from T cells, B-cell-depleted T cells, or PBMCs. HLA class I and class II types, where available, came from metadata supplied by the sample provider rather than from assay-based typing. Sample metadata almost always included a de-identified subject ID, COVID-19 status, age in years and sex. Samples came from the ongoing ImmuneRACE study (first 160 participants) plus 1,254 subjects from 6 global collaborators.

Taken from the germline V gene, the CDR1 and CDR2 loops are SGHRS and YFSETQ. V is clipped by 4 bases and J by 3 bases, and the sequence between their germline boundaries is 11 bases long. There are 14 amino acids in the CDR3, from cysteine to phenylalanine inclusive. Just CDR3 DNA is preserved here, 42 bases in frame from base 1. TCRbeta CDR3 regions were amplified from genomic DNA using the immunoSEQ Assay, a bias-controlled multiplex PCR. The source study handled its data this way. Within the assay, amplification of reference gene primers was used to estimate how many nucleated cells each sample contained. To quantify the absolute abundance of each unique TCRbeta CDR3 rearrangement, sequence reads were collapsed and filtered. For each sample, productive Simpson clonality was calculated as the square root of Simpson's diversity index over productive rearrangements. Drawn from immuneACCESS, this table holds only the in-frame rearrangements with V and J called that TCRdb kept. Clones are partly lost; checked studies trace under half to an unresolved V gene and leave the rest unexplained. The DNA gave D and trimming, while V, J and clone size come from that table. This sample lists about 240,000 clones; around 81% were detected once. The ten most abundant clones make up approximately 6.3% of the sample.

The collaborating institutions used their own protocols to collect whole blood in K2EDTA tubes. For TCRbeta analysis, collaborators shipped samples as frozen whole blood, isolated PBMCs, or DNA extracted from either of those sample types. This clone was detected only a few times. Its recognized antigen is unknown. Base qualities are not at hand, and no much larger clone is one base apart. The paper as a whole reports these results and caveats: Clinical and demographic metadata were provided uncurated, with the amount varying by source and participant.

Here the chain combines TRBV5-1 and TRBJ2-1; TRBD1 is a possible D gene, resting on 6 matching bases. The sequencing input was peripheral blood. The TCR was taken from a woman aged 55-75 years with active or convalescent COVID-19. The DNA sequence is TGCGCCAGCAGCGAGGACAGCAGCTACAATGAGCAGTTCTTC. Its protein is CASSEDSSYNEQFF.